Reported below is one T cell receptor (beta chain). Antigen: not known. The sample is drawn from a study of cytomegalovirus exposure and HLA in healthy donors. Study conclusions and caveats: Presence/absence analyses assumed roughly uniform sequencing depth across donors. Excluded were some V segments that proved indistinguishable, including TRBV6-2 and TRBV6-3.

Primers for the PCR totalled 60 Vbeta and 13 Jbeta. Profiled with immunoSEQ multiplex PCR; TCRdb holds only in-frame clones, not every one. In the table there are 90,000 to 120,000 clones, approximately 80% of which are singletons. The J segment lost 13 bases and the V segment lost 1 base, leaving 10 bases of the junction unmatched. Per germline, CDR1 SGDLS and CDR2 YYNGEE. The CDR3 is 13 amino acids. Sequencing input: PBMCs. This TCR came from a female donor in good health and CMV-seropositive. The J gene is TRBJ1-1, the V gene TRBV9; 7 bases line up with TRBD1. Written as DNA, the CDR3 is TGTGCCAGCAGCGTATCAGGGGGGCGGTTTGTTTTCTTT. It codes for CASSVSGGRFVFF. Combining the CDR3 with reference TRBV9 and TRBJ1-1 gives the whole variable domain DSGVTQTPKHLITATGQRVTLRCSPRSGDLSVYWYQQSLDQGLQFLIQYYNGEERAKGNILERFSAQQFPDLHSELNLSSLELGDSALYFCASSVSGGRFVFFGQGTRLTVV.